This T cell receptor (beta chain) was obtained from a study of CD8 T cells in ankylosing spondylitis. Library preparation for TCR beta used quantitative 5'-RACE with molecular barcodes. A single record per CDR3 protein comes from TCRdb applying MiXCR to the 5' RACE reads. This sample yields under 120,000 distinct CDR3 sequences, of which approximately 25% are seen a single time; approximately 13% belongs to the top ten. This clonotype is a singleton in its sample. Its antigen is unidentified. Trimming took off 8 bases at V and 7 bases at J, with 7 bases between the two ends. The CDR3 covers 10 residues. Overall study findings and caveats: Matched synovial fluid from ankylosing spondylitis patients was reported to be enriched for disease-linked clones. In synovial fluid and blood from reactive arthritis, some motif variants were previously reported. It appeared that ankylosing spondylitis blood was characterized by a TCR beta motif of about eight highly homologous variants.

The sequence derives from a male donor with ankylosing spondylitis. Sequences were obtained from synovial fluid, either unsorted or a sorted T cell fraction (not recorded which). V usage is TRBV12-3 or TRBV12-4 and J usage is TRBJ2-3, with D uncertain. The CDR3 spells CASGSYTQYF. The CDR3 coding sequence is TGTGCCAGCGGATCATATACGCAGTATTTT.